The 25 T cell receptor beta chains given below trace back to one sample, sequenced in a study of shared clonotypes between healthy human individuals. Clones were read by immunoSEQ multiplex PCR, and TCRdb kept only the in-frame ones, dropping some. The repertoire holds approximately 1.4 million clones, with about 98% as singletons. Sequencing used naive CD4+ T cells sorted from blood. The subset is: CD45RA+ positively selected. The receptors were sampled from a man aged 25-45 years in good health.

The table lists this clone with a few counts. The V and J genes are TRBV27 and TRBJ1-5, with 8 bases lining up with TRBD1. The CDR3 extends over 12 amino acids. Trimming took 6 bases from V and 5 from J; bases not matched to a gene: 0. Germline V gives CDR1 MNHEY, CDR2 SMNVEV (reference sequence). CDR3 sequence reads: CASRTGDQPQHF. In DNA, the CDR3 is TGTGCCAGCAGGACAGGGGATCAGCCCCAGCATTTT.

The chain employs TRBV7-9 and TRBJ2-7, with D maybe TRBD2 (6 bases). V shed 3 bases and J shed 2 bases, with 14 bases lying between them. The CDR3 extends over 15 amino acids. Germline lookup yields CDR1 SEHNR and CDR2 FQNEAQ (reference sequence). Here the CDR3 reads CASSFGSSETYEQYF. The CDR3 coding sequence is TGTGCCAGCAGCTTCGGGTCTAGCGAAACCTACGAGCAGTACTTC.

CDR3 sequence (DNA): TGTGCCAGCAGCCCCCGGGGTGGGACAGGGTCCGTCAATGAGCAGTTCTTC. It is translated as CASSPRGGTGSVNEQFF. The rearrangement uses TRBV9 and TRBJ2-1, with 9 nucleotides matching TRBD1. Germline CDR1 is SGDLS and CDR2 is YYNGEE. V was pared by 4 bases and J by 6 bases, with 14 bases of the junction left unmatched. The CDR3 extends over 17 amino acids.

The rearrangement uses TRBV7-8 and TRBJ2-7; 8 bases agree with TRBD2. Per germline, CDR1 SGHVS and CDR2 FQNEAQ. Trimming cost V 1 base and J 5 bases; bases outside gene matches: 7. The CDR3 runs 15 residues. The CDR3 coding sequence is TGTGCCAGCAGCTTAGTCGCGGGAGGAGCCCACGAGCAGTACTTC. Protein: CASSLVAGGAHEQYF. The full variable domain, completed using reference TRBV7-8 and TRBJ2-7, is GAGVSQSPRYKVAKRGQDVALRCDPISGHVSLFWYQQALGQGPEFLTYFQNEAQLDKSGLPSDRFFAERPEGSVSTLKIQRTQQEDSAVYLCASSLVAGGAHEQYFGPGTRLTVT.

The chain carries TRBV5-4 and TRBJ1-4, with TRBD1 as a possible D gene (5 bases). V was trimmed by 0 bases and J by 7 bases, leaving 13 bases between them. The germline CDR1 and CDR2 sequences are SGHNT and YYREEE (reference sequence). The CDR3 has 15 amino acids. CDR3 sequence reads: CASSLDAGRGEKLFF. CDR3 coding DNA: TGTGCCAGCAGCTTGGATGCAGGGCGAGGTGAAAAACTGTTTTTT.

The chain is built from TRBV7-3 and TRBJ2-3, with a weak D call TRBD2 (6 bases). CDR3 length: 11 amino acids. V lost 5 bases, J lost 6 bases, and 6 bases lay in between. Germline V CDR1 and CDR2: SGHTA, FQGTGA. The CDR3 region is CASSRGDTQYF. Here the CDR3 DNA reads TGTGCCAGCAGCCGGGGGGATACGCAGTATTTT.

This clone came up once. The same CDR3 can be traced to other DNA sequences in this sample. The V and J genes are TRBV6-5 and TRBJ1-3; D gene ambiguous. Germline lookup yields CDR1 MNHEY and CDR2 SVGAGI. Deletions cut 6 bases from V and 3 bases from J, with 12 bases between. CDR3 size: 14 residues. The CDR3 loop is CASSPGRLGNTIYF. The CDR3 DNA is TGTGCCAGCAGCCCCGGACGGCTTGGAAACACCATATATTTT.

This clone was seen a single time. Distinct nucleotide sequences in the sample also encode this CDR3. The rearrangement links TRBV9 to TRBJ2-1, with 9 bases fitting TRBD1. The CDR3 length is 15 residues. Germline V gene sequence: CDR1 SGDLS, CDR2 YYNGEE. V lost 0 bases to trimming and J lost 4 bases; unmatched junction nucleotides: 2. CDR3 amino acids: CASSVDGTGYNEQFF. For the CDR3, the DNA is TGTGCCAGCAGCGTAGACGGGACAGGGTACAATGAGCAGTTCTTC.

The chain employs TRBV18 and TRBJ2-7, with D tentatively TRBD2 (6 bases). The CDR3 runs to 15 residues. CDR1 is KGHSH and CDR2 is LQKENI in the germline V gene. V lost 4 bases to trimming and J lost 6 bases, with 19 bases between them. CDR3 sequence (DNA): TGTGCCAGCTCACTCCGTAGGACGGAGGGTTCCGAGCAGTACTTC. As protein: CASSLRRTEGSEQYF. The variable domain in full, with the rest retrieved from reference TRBV18 and TRBJ2-7, is NAGVMQNPRHLVRRRGQEARLRCSPMKGHSHVYWYRQLPEEGLKFMVYLQKENIIDESGMPKERFSAEFPKEGPSILRIQQVVRGDSAAYFCASSLRRTEGSEQYFGPGTRLTVT.

The V call is TRBV7-9, the J call TRBJ2-7, with D perhaps matching TRBD1 or TRBD2 (6 bases each). The CDR3 has 14 residues. Trimming removed 5 bases at V and 4 bases at J, with 15 bases between. CDR1 is SEHNR and CDR2 is FQNEAQ in the germline V gene (reference sequence). As DNA, the CDR3 is TGTGCCAGCAGCGCGCGGGACAACAAGTACGAGCAGTACTTC. Protein sequence: CASSARDNKYEQYF.

The rearrangement links TRBV2 to TRBJ1-1, with D possibly being TRBD1 (5 bases). The CDR3 spans 14 residues. CDR1 and CDR2 from the germline V gene are SNHLY and FYNNEI. The germline V and J ends were trimmed by 5 bases and 0 bases, with 10 bases remaining between them. In DNA, the CDR3 is TGTGCCAGCAGTAGCAACAGGATGAACACTGAAGCTTTCTTT. Protein sequence: CASSSNRMNTEAFF.

The chain combines TRBV2 with TRBJ2-7; no reliable D call. The CDR3 has 15 residues. Deletions cut 2 bases from V and 2 bases from J, with 13 bases between. Germline CDR1 SNHLY, CDR2 FYNNEI. The CDR3 protein is CASSEPIDRAYEQYF. CDR3 nucleotide sequence: TGTGCCAGCAGTGAACCCATAGATAGGGCCTACGAGCAGTACTTC. Combining the CDR3 with reference TRBV2 and TRBJ2-7 gives the whole variable domain EPEVTQTPSHQVTQMGQEVILRCVPISNHLYFYWYRQILGQKVEFLVSFYNNEISEKSEIFDDQFSVERPDGSNFTLKIRSTKLEDSAMYFCASSEPIDRAYEQYFGPGTRLTVT.

About this clone itself: This sample also contains other DNA sequences that code for the same CDR3. The rearrangement uses TRBV28 and TRBJ2-5; D remains unclear. CDR1 MDHEN and CDR2 SYDVKM come from the germline V gene. This CDR3 has 10 residues. V shed 8 bases and J shed 5 bases, with 6 bases lying between them. In nucleotides, the CDR3 is TGTGCCAGCGGACGGGAGACCCAGTACTTC. Translation: CASGRETQYF.

This clone has only one observation. The chain employs TRBV27 and TRBJ1-3; D remains unclear. The germline V gene encodes CDR1 MNHEY and CDR2 SMNVEV (reference sequence). This CDR3 comprises 14 residues. V was pared by 6 bases and J by 0 bases, with 9 bases between. The DNA of the CDR3 is TGTGCCAGCAGGGCCCATTCCTCTGGAAACACCATATATTTT. Translation gives CASRAHSSGNTIYF.

This clone is a singleton in its sample. The chain couples TRBV7-2 to TRBJ1-2; D uncertain. This CDR3 spans 15 amino acids. Germline CDR1 and CDR2: SGHTA and FQGNSA. V lost 0 bases, J lost 4 bases, and 12 bases lay in between. The CDR3 sequence: CASSLAHGPIYGYTF. The CDR3 DNA reads TGTGCCAGCAGCTTAGCCCACGGACCGATCTATGGCTACACCTTC.

J is TRBJ2-3 and V is TRBV4-3; D gene ambiguous. Trimming removed 4 bases from V and 6 bases from J, with 20 bases in between. CDR1 is LGHNA and CDR2 is YSLEER in the germline V gene. This CDR3 has 16 amino acids. CDR3 coding DNA: TGCGCCAGCAGCCCCCTCACGCAACGCACCGTGGATACGCAGTATTTT. Its translation is CASSPLTQRTVDTQYF.

The chain recombines TRBV7-9 with TRBJ2-3; TRBD2 matches at 8 bases. CDR3 length: 16 residues. The junction had 10 bases not matched to a gene; V was cut back by 5 bases and J by 3 bases. CDR1 and CDR2 from the germline V gene are SEHNR and FQNEAQ (reference sequence). The CDR3 spells CASSLVAGRGTDTQYF. DNA of the CDR3: TGTGCCAGCAGCCTCGTAGCGGGAAGGGGGACAGATACGCAGTATTTT.

This clone was counted a single time. The rearrangement links TRBV9 to TRBJ1-1, with D hard to call. The V and J ends lost 4 bases and 3 bases respectively, with 10 bases between them. Germline lookup yields CDR1 SGDLS and CDR2 YYNGEE. This CDR3 contains 13 residues. CDR3 DNA: TGTGCCAGCAGCTTGGGTGGAGACACTGAAGCTTTCTTT. Amino acid sequence: CASSLGGDTEAFF.

J is TRBJ2-1 and V is TRBV7-2, with TRBD2 identical over 12 bases. With 4 bases clipped from V and 8 bases from J, the junction kept 12 bases outside the gene matches. Germline CDR1 reads SGHTA; CDR2 reads FQGNSA. CDR3 length: 17 residues. The CDR3 nucleotides are TGTGCCAGCAGCTCCTCTCTAGCGGGAGGGCCTCAGGATGAGCAGTTCTTC. This sequence encodes CASSSSLAGGPQDEQFF.

This sequence joins TRBV7-9 and TRBJ2-7; D call uncertain. Germline CDR1 reads SEHNR; CDR2 reads FQNEAQ (reference sequence). The V end lost 5 bases, the J end lost 4 bases, and 9 bases lay between the germline ends. The CDR3 is made up of 12 amino acids. CDR3 sequence reads: CASSAARYEQYF. The CDR3 nucleotides read TGTGCCAGCAGCGCGGCTAGGTACGAGCAGTACTTC.

This chain connects TRBV27 to TRBJ2-2; 9 bases agree with TRBD2. Germline lookup yields CDR1 MNHEY and CDR2 SMNVEV (reference sequence). After removal of 7 bases from V and 6 bases from J, the junction contained 9 bases not matched to a gene. This CDR3 is built from 15 residues. DNA for the CDR3: TGTGCCAGCAATCTCCGCGGGAGGGCCGCCGGGGAGCTGTTTTTT. Residues: CASNLRGRAAGELFF.

This chain joins TRBV7-8 and TRBJ2-7; D gene uncertain. V was clipped by 4 bases and J by 6 bases, with 10 bases between them. The CDR3 spans 12 residues. CDR1 SGHVS and CDR2 FQNEAQ come from the germline V gene. This CDR3 reads CASSSIKGEQYF. Written as DNA, the CDR3 is TGTGCCAGCAGCTCTATAAAGGGCGAGCAGTACTTC.

CDR3 in amino acids: CASSEGSGRAQYF. DNA for the CDR3: TGTGCCAGCAGTGAGGGGTCAGGGAGGGCCCAGTACTTC. V is TRBV6-1 and J is TRBJ2-5; 7 bases agree with TRBD2. The CDR3 covers 13 residues. The V and J ends lost 3 bases and 9 bases, in that order; junction bases with no gene match: 7. Per the germline V gene, CDR1 is MNHNS and CDR2 is SASEGT.

The rearrangement uses TRBV4-2 and TRBJ2-7, with D possibly being TRBD2 (5 bases). The CDR3 contains 18 residues. Germline CDR1 reads LGHNA; CDR2 reads YNFKEQ. Trimming shortened V by 0 bases and J by 7 bases, and 25 bases separated the two germline ends. The CDR3 loop is CASSQDRLGVANSGEQYF. DNA of the CDR3: TGTGCCAGCAGCCAAGATAGGCTCGGGGTGGCTAACTCGGGGGAGCAGTACTTC.

The chain employs TRBV2 and TRBJ2-7; D is unresolved. The CDR3 runs to 16 residues. Germline V gene sequence: CDR1 SNHLY, CDR2 FYNNEI. V was clipped by 0 bases and J by 5 bases, with 17 bases between them. CDR3 DNA sequence: TGTGCCAGCAGTGAAGCGCTGGCCCGGCGAGACAACGAGCAGTACTTC. Translated: CASSEALARRDNEQYF.